The entry below gives a single TCR beta chain sequence along with its context. The antigen it binds to is not known. The input lacks base qualities; no much larger clone sits a single base away. Participants in the prospective study were enrolled through a virtual design, were aged roughly 18 to 100 years, and lived in approximately 25 United States geographic areas. In the prospective study, cohorts were assigned on the basis of participant-reported clinical history obtained from a screening survey and a study questionnaire. Recovered participants in ImmuneRACE Cohort 3 were defined by two consecutive negative NP/OP PCR tests, clearance by a healthcare professional, or resolution of symptoms. In the prospective study, mobile phlebotomists collected whole blood, serum and a nasopharyngeal or oropharyngeal swab from each participant. Additional blood draws and questionnaires over an approximately two-month period could optionally be provided by prospective study participants. Before DNA extraction, prospective study blood samples were shipped either frozen or at room temperature.

TCRbeta CDR3 regions were amplified from genomic DNA using the immunoSEQ Assay, a bias-controlled multiplex PCR. From the authors' description of their analysis: The number of nucleated cells in each sample was estimated from the amplification of reference gene primers within the assay. To quantify the absolute abundance of each unique TCRbeta CDR3 rearrangement, sequence reads were collapsed and filtered. For each sample, productive Simpson clonality was calculated as the square root of Simpson's diversity index across productive rearrangements. TCRdb provides this immuneACCESS table in a form limited to in-frame rearrangements. Some clones are lacking; in checked studies, under half of them reflect an unresolved V gene, and why the rest are absent is not known. D and trimming come from the DNA, and the V and J calls and clone size come from that table. Within this sample are some 250,000 clones, with 70% to 90% of them counted one time only. The top ten clonotypes cover under 2.5% of the sample.

This specimen belongs to a study of blood T cell repertoires in COVID-19 (dated by TCRdb to the early 2020s). For the study in its entirety: The collaborator samples originated in the United States, Italy and Spain and spanned the acute and convalescent phases of COVID-19. The prospective study material was composed of cDNA or gDNA derived from T cells, B-cell-depleted T cells, or PBMCs. Deeply sampled blood TCRbeta repertoires from subjects exposed to, actively infected with, or recovered from COVID-19 were included in the dataset. The repertoires were made available in a free public database intended to serve as a resource for research on the immune response to SARS-CoV-2. Samples came from the ongoing ImmuneRACE study (first 160 participants) plus 1,254 subjects from 6 global collaborators. Nearly every sample came with metadata listing a de-identified subject ID, COVID-19 status, age in years and sex. Where available, HLA class I and class II types were obtained from metadata supplied by the sample provider rather than from assay-based typing.

Study-wide findings and limitations: How much clinical and demographic metadata was included differed by source and by participant, and the metadata was provided uncurated.

The TCR was taken from a woman between 45 and 60 years old who had recovered from COVID-19. Sequencing was carried out using PBMCs or T cells enriched from blood (not recorded which).

In nucleotides, the sequence is TGCAGCGTTTTCCTCACCGGGACAGCCGGTGAGGACTATGGCTACACCTTC. Translated, this is CSVFLTGTAGEDYGYTF. The chain joins TRBV29-1 to TRBJ1-2; the central 7 bases match TRBD1. The CDR3 goes from the cysteine to the phenylalanine over 17 residues. Left in the record is the CDR3 DNA by itself, 51 bases read in frame from the first base. Clipping removes 5 bases from V and 3 bases from J, with 18 as the unmatched junction base count. Per the germline V gene, SQVTM is the CDR1 and ANQGSEA is the CDR2.